These 15 T cell receptor beta chains share one sample of origin, sequenced in a study of shared clonotypes between healthy human individuals. TCRdb's table, derived via immunoSEQ multiplex PCR, lists solely in-frame clones and lacks some. The table shows about 660,000 clones, with roughly 70% occurring only once. The sequencing sample was made of memory CD4+ T cells sorted from blood. Subset described: CD45RA-negative fraction. The origin of the receptors is a woman aged 30 to 39 in good health.

This clone came up once. The chain joins TRBV27 to TRBJ1-5, with TRBD1 identical over 8 bases. The J segment lost 0 bases and the V segment lost 9 bases, leaving 13 bases of the junction unmatched. Germline V CDR1 and CDR2: MNHEY, SMNVEV (reference sequence). The CDR3 consists of 17 residues. CDR3 DNA sequence: TGTGCCAGGTTAGGTGGGGACAGGCTATATAGCAATCAGCCCCAGCATTTT. This sequence encodes CARLGGDRLYSNQPQHF.

The genes are TRBV28 and TRBJ2-7; TRBD2 might be the D (5 bases). V lost 4 bases, J lost 5 bases, and 18 bases lay in between. The CDR3 has 15 residues. The V gene's germline CDR1 is MDHEN and CDR2 SYDVKM. The chain's CDR3 is CASSSVGAGHHEQYF. The CDR3 DNA reads as TGTGCCAGCAGTTCCGTTGGTGCGGGCCACCACGAGCAGTACTTC. The complete variable domain, with remaining parts taken from reference TRBV28 and TRBJ2-7, reads DVKVTQSSRYLVKRTGEKVFLECVQDMDHENMFWYRQDPGLGLRLIYFSYDVKMKEKGDIPEGYSVSREKKERFSLILESASTNQTSMYLCASSSVGAGHHEQYFGPGTRLTVT.

This clone was recorded a few times. The rearrangement uses TRBV5-1 and TRBJ2-4; a weak D match, TRBD2 (5 bases). V lost 0 bases and J lost 7, with 14 bases in between. The CDR3 extends over 15 amino acids. Germline assignment: CDR1 SGHRS and CDR2 YFSETQ. CDR3 sequence reads: CASSLEYTGRNIQYF. The CDR3 nucleotides are TGCGCCAGCAGCTTGGAATATACGGGAAGGAACATTCAGTACTTC.

The J gene is TRBJ1-5, the V gene TRBV6-1, with 8 bases matching TRBD1. The length of the CDR3 is 14 residues. Germline loops: CDR1 MNHNS, CDR2 SASEGT. The trim removed 6 bases at V and 4 bases at J, leaving 5 bases unmatched. The CDR3 sequence is CASRVTGGNQPQHF. DNA for the CDR3: TGTGCCAGCAGAGTAACAGGGGGTAATCAGCCCCAGCATTTT.

The rearrangement joins TRBV6-5 to TRBJ2-1; 9 positions agree with TRBD2. CDR1 is MNHEY and CDR2 is SVGAGI in the germline V gene. Trimming removed 6 bases from V and 0 bases from J; junction bases left unmatched: 3. The CDR3 covers 15 residues. As DNA, the CDR3 is TGTGCCAGCAGGAGACTAGCGGACTCCTACAATGAGCAGTTCTTC. This sequence encodes CASRRLADSYNEQFF.

This clone occurred once. This chain uses TRBV29-1 with TRBJ1-1, with D perhaps TRBD1 (6 bases). Germline V CDR1 and CDR2: SQVTM, ANQGSEA. This CDR3 has 11 residues. V was pared by 7 bases and J by 4 bases, with 10 bases between. The CDR3: CSGRGATEAFF. The CDR3 DNA reads as TGCAGCGGCCGGGGGGCCACTGAAGCTTTCTTT.

The rearrangement links TRBV28 to TRBJ2-5, with D possibly matching TRBD1 (6 bases). V lost 8 bases, J lost 1 base, and 11 bases lay in between. CDR1 and CDR2 from the germline V gene are MDHEN and SYDVKM. The length of the CDR3 is 13 residues. As DNA, the CDR3 is TGTGCCAGCCAAACAGGGACCCAAGAGACCCAGTACTTC. This gives the protein CASQTGTQETQYF.

This rearrangement joins TRBV6-5 to TRBJ1-5; 9 positions match TRBD1. The ends lost 6 bases at V and 5 bases at J; junction bases unmatched: 5. Germline V gene sequence: CDR1 MNHEY, CDR2 SVGAGI. The CDR3 is made up of 14 amino acids. The CDR3 coding sequence is TGTGCCAGCAGAAAAGGACAGGGGCATCAGCCCCAGCATTTT. Translation gives CASRKGQGHQPQHF.

This clone was seen just once. This chain connects TRBV27 to TRBJ2-7, with TRBD1 identical over 7 bases. CDR3 size: 12 residues. The germline V gene has CDR1 MNHEY and CDR2 SMNVEV (reference sequence). V gave up 4 bases and J gave up 8 bases; unmatched junction bases: 5. The CDR3 loop reads CASSSEGQKQYF. CDR3 nucleotides: TGTGCCAGCAGTTCAGAGGGACAGAAGCAGTACTTC.

The chain combines TRBV28 with TRBJ2-2; D is possibly TRBD2 (7 bases). V lost 4 bases and J lost 5, with 23 bases in between. The CDR3 is 18 residues long. The V gene's germline CDR1 is MDHEN and CDR2 SYDVKM. The CDR3 DNA follows: TGTGCCAGCAGTTCCCCCGGGAAAGGGGGAGGGAGTACCGGGGAGCTGTTTTTT. It yields the protein CASSSPGKGGGSTGELFF.

Comments on this clone: At the DNA level, this CDR3 is encoded by other sequences in the same sample as well. The chain uses TRBV29-1 and TRBJ2-7, with 9 bases identical to TRBD1. The CDR3 is made up of 12 amino acids. The germline CDR1 and CDR2 sequences are SQVTM and ANQGSEA. The trim removed 4 bases at V and 5 bases at J, leaving 3 bases unmatched. CDR3 region: CSVGTGGDEQYF. CDR3 in DNA: TGCAGCGTTGGAACAGGGGGCGACGAGCAGTACTTC.

This clone was counted ten times or more. This chain connects TRBV14 to TRBJ2-7; weak D call: TRBD2 (7 bases). V lost 3 bases to trimming and J lost 6 bases, with 18 bases between them. This CDR3 region has 15 residues. The germline gives CDR1 SGHDN, CDR2 FVKESK. The CDR3 region has the DNA TGTGCCAGCAGCCAGGATAGAGCGGGACATGGCGAGCAGTACTTC. It translates to CASSQDRAGHGEQYF.

The chain joins TRBV7-8 to TRBJ2-3; the D is unclear. The CDR3 covers 15 residues. Germline lookup yields CDR1 SGHVS and CDR2 FQNEAQ. V shed 2 bases and J shed 6 bases, with 15 bases lying between them. DNA for the CDR3: TGTGCCAGCAGCTTACACGGGCTATATTTGGATACGCAGTATTTT. Residues: CASSLHGLYLDTQYF.

This rearrangement joins TRBV4-2 to TRBJ2-3, with 12 nucleotides matching TRBD2. Per the germline V gene, CDR1 is LGHNA and CDR2 is YNFKEQ. J was trimmed by 6 bases and V by 0 bases; bases with no gene match: 4. The CDR3 totals 16 residues. The CDR3 DNA follows: TGTGCCAGCAGCCAAGATCGGACTAGCGGGGCGGATACGCAGTATTTT. Translating it yields CASSQDRTSGADTQYF.

J is TRBJ2-7 and V is TRBV18; D is unresolved. This CDR3 is 13 amino acids long. Per germline, CDR1 KGHSH and CDR2 LQKENI. V gave up 6 bases and J gave up 2 bases, with 11 bases separating them. Here the CDR3 reads CASSFANTYEQYF. In DNA, the CDR3 is TGTGCCAGCTCGTTTGCTAATACCTACGAGCAGTACTTC.